A selection of T cell receptor beta chains follows, all from one sample in a study of blood T cells in healthy people across ages. MiXCR was run by TCRdb on the 5' RACE reads, yielding one entry per CDR3 protein. In the table there are 750,000 to 1,000,000 distinct CDR3 sequences, just under 30% of which are singletons. These data were likewise used in another study, on T cells of mothers and their children.

Sample: blood. These receptors were taken from a woman in her forties in good health. Each CDR3 is given with its conserved first and last residue. A D gene is named only where the DNA matches it firmly. Expanded clones are given a class, and other clones once, few, many or no size at all.

NA	TRBD1	TRBV11-2	TRBJ1-3	TGTGCCAGCAGCTTAGGGGACAGTGCCACCATATATTTT	CASSLGDSATIYF
many	NA	TRBV6-2/TRBV6-3	TRBJ2-1	TGTGCCAGCAGTTACCGAGGGGGAGGGAATGAGCAGTTCTTC	CASSYRGGGNEQFF
many	TRBD2	TRBV4-1	TRBJ2-5	TGCGCCAGCAGCCAAGATGGGGTAGCGGGGGGAGAGACCCAGTACTTC	CASSQDGVAGGETQYF
many	TRBD1	TRBV24-1	TRBJ2-5	TGTGCCACCAGTACAGGGGAAGGAAGGGAGACCCAGTACTTC	CATSTGEGRETQYF
few	NA	TRBV2	TRBJ1-1	TGTGCCAGCAGTTCTCAGACAGGATCTGAAGCTTTCTTT	CASSSQTGSEAFF
NA	NA	TRBV28	TRBJ1-1	TGTGCCAGCAGTTCCCTGATAGACACTGAAGCTTTCTTT	CASSSLIDTEAFF
few	TRBD1	TRBV7-2	TRBJ1-1	TGTGCCAGCAGCAGGACAGGGGAGGCTTTCTTT	CASSRTGEAFF
NA	TRBD2	TRBV6-4	TRBJ2-2	TGTGCCAGCAGTGAGCGGGGGGACACCGGGGAGCTGTTTTTT	CASSERGDTGELFF
many	TRBD2	TRBV4-1	TRBJ2-3	TGCGCCAGCAGCGTACTAGCGCAGGCCACAGATACGCAGTATTTT	CASSVLAQATDTQYF
once	NA	TRBV2	TRBJ2-7	TGTGCCAGCAGTGACCTCTTTCGGGGGTTTTCCTACGAGCAGTACTTC	CASSDLFRGFSYEQYF
once	NA	TRBV28	TRBJ1-5	TGTGCCAGCAGTTTTGGGACCCAGCCCCAGCATTTT	CASSFGTQPQHF
NA	NA	TRBV20-1	TRBJ1-1	TGCAGTGCTAGAAGTCTCAGGGCGGAGACTGAAGCTTTCTTT	CSARSLRAETEAFF